The rows below give T cell receptor beta chains drawn from one sample of a study of a mutant IDH1 vaccine in newly diagnosed glioma. The protocol was immunoSEQ multiplex PCR, while the TCRdb copy is restricted to in-frame clones and leaves out a portion. The sample holds roughly 70,000 clones, approximately 86% seen once. The sequencing here drew on PBMCs, taken from a glioma patient treated with radiotherapy, temozolomide or both. Receptors were obtained from a young man with glioma. The CDR3 runs from the conserved cysteine through the conserved F or W. The order of the fields is D gene, clone size, J gene, V gene, CDR3 length, CDR3 protein, CDR3 DNA. The D gene is left open where the match is weak. Clone size appears in some rows only: once, few, many, or a class for an expanded clone.

- | - | TRBJ1-6 | TRBV5-8 | 14 | CASITPTGSSPLHF | TGTGCCAGCATCACCCCGACAGGTTCCTCACCCCTCCACTTT
- | few | TRBJ1-1 | TRBV14 | 16 | CASSQLRGSWNTEAFF | TGTGCCAGCAGCCAATTAAGGGGATCGTGGAACACTGAAGCTTTCTTT
TRBD1 | once | TRBJ1-6 | TRBV28 | 14 | CASSRDRVGSPLHF | TGTGCCAGCAGCCGGGACAGGGTAGGGTCACCCCTCCACTTT
- | - | TRBJ1-4 | TRBV4-1 | 13 | CASSAGTLGKLFF | TGCGCCAGCAGCGCCGGGACATTGGGAAAACTGTTTTTT
- | - | TRBJ2-1 | TRBV10-1 | 15 | CASSEEGRARNEQFF | TGCGCCAGCAGTGAGGAGGGCAGGGCGAGGAATGAGCAGTTCTTC
- | - | TRBJ2-3 | TRBV10-1 | 14 | CASSNHFSTDTQYF | TGCGCCAGCAGTAACCACTTTTCCACAGATACGCAGTATTTT
- | once | TRBJ1-3 | TRBV6-5 | 15 | CASSYRRASGNTIYF | TGTGCCAGCAGTTACCGGCGGGCCTCTGGAAACACCATATATTTT
TRBD1 | - | TRBJ1-3 | TRBV4-1 | 16 | CASSSGDRTTGNTIYF | TGCGCCAGCAGCTCCGGGGACAGAACTACTGGAAACACCATATATTTT
TRBD2 | - | TRBJ2-3 | TRBV4-1 | 17 | CASSQDFAGDPTDTQYF | TGCGCCAGCAGCCAAGATTTCGCGGGGGATCCCACAGATACGCAGTATTTT
TRBD1 | few | TRBJ1-1 | TRBV5-6 | 15 | CASSLTKTGALGAFF | TGTGCCAGCAGCTTGACAAAGACAGGGGCCCTAGGAGCTTTCTTT
- | - | TRBJ1-2 | TRBV5-4 | 15 | CASSLVGGAVGGYTF | TGTGCCAGCAGCCTAGTGGGGGGCGCTGTGGGTGGCTACACCTTC
- | - | TRBJ2-2 | TRBV5-6 | 12 | CASSFVTGELFF | TGTGCCAGCAGCTTCGTGACCGGGGAGCTGTTTTTT
- | - | TRBJ1-2 | TRBV5-6 | 19 | CASSLVGAGRRSSRHGYTF | TGTGCCAGCAGCTTGGTCGGTGCCGGGCGGCGTTCCTCGAGGCATGGCTACACCTTC
- | - | TRBJ1-5 | TRBV2 | 13 | CASTSFVNQPQHF | TGTGCCAGCACCTCATTCGTCAATCAGCCCCAGCATTTT
- | once | TRBJ1-1 | TRBV5-4 | 14 | CASSYLTGLSEAFF | TGTGCCAGCAGCTACTTGACAGGTCTTTCTGAAGCTTTCTTT
TRBD1 | - | TRBJ1-2 | TRBV5-6 | 13 | CASSFRTGYGYTF | TGTGCCAGCAGCTTCCGGACAGGGTATGGCTACACCTTC
- | - | TRBJ1-1 | TRBV19 | 13 | CASSISEAYEAFF | TGTGCCAGTAGTATATCAGAGGCCTATGAAGCTTTCTTT
TRBD1 | - | TRBJ1-2 | TRBV19 | 14 | CASSGQGLRHGYTF | TGTGCCAGTAGCGGACAGGGACTTAGGCATGGCTACACCTTC
TRBD1 | - | TRBJ1-1 | TRBV27 | 15 | CANNRGTMMNTEAFF | TGTGCCAACAACAGGGGGACGATGATGAACACTGAAGCTTTCTTT
TRBD1 | - | TRBJ1-5 | TRBV2 | 14 | CASSGQGGNQPQHF | TGTGCCAGCAGCGGACAGGGCGGCAATCAGCCCCAGCATTTT
- | - | TRBJ1-6 | TRBV7-8 | 16 | CASSLVRDNHHSPLHF | TGTGCCAGCAGCTTAGTACGCGACAATCACCATTCACCCCTCCACTTT
- | few | TRBJ2-7 | TRBV11-2 | 19 | CASSSLANLRGLSSYEQYF | TGTGCCAGCAGCTCCCTAGCAAACCTACGGGGGCTTTCGTCCTACGAGCAGTACTTC
- | - | TRBJ1-5 | TRBV5-1 | 14 | CASSLGAEGRPQHF | TGCGCCAGCAGCTTGGGGGCTGAGGGTCGGCCCCAGCATTTT
TRBD1 | once | TRBJ2-7 | TRBV5-1 | 14 | CASSPGQTNYEQYF | TGCGCCAGCAGCCCGGGACAGACAAACTACGAGCAGTACTTC
- | - | TRBJ1-4 | TRBV2 | 16 | CASSGGSRGIGEKLFF | TGTGCCAGCAGCGGGGGGTCCCGAGGGATCGGTGAAAAACTGTTTTTT
- | - | TRBJ2-1 | TRBV13 | 15 | CASSLVESSYNEQFF | TGTGCCAGCAGCTTAGTCGAGAGCTCCTACAACGAGCAGTTCTTC
TRBD1 | - | TRBJ1-5 | TRBV18 | 14 | CASSQGAGNQPQHF | TGTGCCAGCTCACAGGGGGCGGGGAATCAGCCCCAGCATTTT
TRBD1 | - | TRBJ2-5 | TRBV5-4 | 13 | CASSGDREETQYF | TGTGCCAGCAGCGGCGACAGGGAAGAGACCCAGTACTTC
TRBD1 | - | TRBJ2-7 | TRBV5-1 | 15 | CASIPTTGGGYEQYF | TGCGCCAGCATCCCCACGACAGGGGGCGGTTACGAGCAGTACTTC
- | - | TRBJ2-4 | TRBV4-1 | 11 | CASSQKNIQYF | TGCGCCAGCAGCCAAAAAAACATTCAGTACTTC
- | - | TRBJ1-5 | TRBV10-1 | 15 | CASSERKGGGQPQHF | TGCGCCAGCAGTGAGCGGAAAGGGGGGGGTCAGCCCCAGCATTTT
TRBD1 | - | TRBJ1-1 | TRBV25-1 | 15 | CASSKQGAGNTEAFF | TGTGCCAGCAGTAAACAGGGGGCAGGGAACACTGAAGCTTTCTTT
TRBD2 | - | TRBJ2-6 | TRBV7-6 | 17 | CASSSSGGTSGANVLTF | TGTGCCAGCAGCTCTAGCGGGGGGACCTCTGGGGCCAACGTCCTGACTTTC
TRBD1 | - | TRBJ2-2 | TRBV18 | 16 | CASSPRTGPDTGELFF | TGTGCCAGCTCACCCCGGACAGGGCCGGACACCGGGGAGCTGTTTTTT
- | - | TRBJ1-1 | TRBV7-9 | 18 | CASSPNRAPRGGNTEAFF | TGTGCCAGCAGTCCAAACCGGGCCCCCCGGGGTGGGAACACTGAAGCTTTCTTT
- | - | TRBJ2-7 | TRBV27 | 14 | CASSLGGRTYEQYF | TGTGCCAGCAGTTTAGGGGGCAGGACCTACGAGCAGTACTTC
- | - | TRBJ1-2 | TRBV6-5 | 13 | CASRNGHSYGYTF | TGTGCCAGCCGAAACGGGCACTCCTATGGCTACACCTTC
- | - | TRBJ2-1 | TRBV5-1 | 17 | CASSLDGAGASYNEQFF | TGCGCCAGCAGCTTAGATGGGGCGGGGGCCTCCTACAATGAGCAGTTCTTC